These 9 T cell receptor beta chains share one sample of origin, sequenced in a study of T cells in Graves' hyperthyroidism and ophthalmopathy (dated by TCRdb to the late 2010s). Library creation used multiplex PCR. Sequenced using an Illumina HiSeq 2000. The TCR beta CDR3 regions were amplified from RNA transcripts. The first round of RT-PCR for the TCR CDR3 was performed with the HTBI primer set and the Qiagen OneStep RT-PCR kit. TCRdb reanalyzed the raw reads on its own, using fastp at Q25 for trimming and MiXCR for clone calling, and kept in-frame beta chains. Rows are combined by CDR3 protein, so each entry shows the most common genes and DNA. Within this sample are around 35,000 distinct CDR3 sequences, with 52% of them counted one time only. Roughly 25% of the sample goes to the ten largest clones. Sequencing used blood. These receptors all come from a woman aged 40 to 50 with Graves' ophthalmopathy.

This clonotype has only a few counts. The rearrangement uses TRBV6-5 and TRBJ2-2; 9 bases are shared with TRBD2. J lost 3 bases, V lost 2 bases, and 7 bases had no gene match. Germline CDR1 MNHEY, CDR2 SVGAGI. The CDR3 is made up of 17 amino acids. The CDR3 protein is CASSYRSGGYYTGELFF. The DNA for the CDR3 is TGTGCCAGCAGTTACCGGAGCGGGGGGTATTACACCGGGGAGCTGTTTTTT.

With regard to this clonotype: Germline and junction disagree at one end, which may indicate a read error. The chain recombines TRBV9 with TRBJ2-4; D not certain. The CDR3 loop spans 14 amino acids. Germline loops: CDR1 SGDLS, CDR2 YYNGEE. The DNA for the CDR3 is TGTACCAGCAGCGTAGGAGAAAACAAAAACATTAAGTACTTC. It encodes CTSSVGENKNIKYF. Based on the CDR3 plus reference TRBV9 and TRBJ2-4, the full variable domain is DSGVTQTPKHLITATGQRVTLRCSPRSGDLSVYWYQQSLDQGLQFLIQYYNGEERAKGNILERFSAQQFPDLHSELNLSSLELGDSALYFCTSSVGENKNIKYFGAGTRLSVL.

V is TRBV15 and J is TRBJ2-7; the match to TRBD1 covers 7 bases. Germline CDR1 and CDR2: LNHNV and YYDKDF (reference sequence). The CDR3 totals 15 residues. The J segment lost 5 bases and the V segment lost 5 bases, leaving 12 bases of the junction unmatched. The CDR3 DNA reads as TGTGCCACCAGCTCCCGGGACAGTTCGTCTGACGAGCAGTACTTC. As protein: CATSSRDSSSDEQYF.

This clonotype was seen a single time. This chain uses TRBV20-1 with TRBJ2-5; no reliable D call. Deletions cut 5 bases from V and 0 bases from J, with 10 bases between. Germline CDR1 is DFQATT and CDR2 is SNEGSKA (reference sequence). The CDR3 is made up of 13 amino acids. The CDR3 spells CSAPVEYQETQYF. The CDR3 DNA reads TGCAGTGCTCCAGTGGAGTACCAAGAGACCCAGTACTTC.

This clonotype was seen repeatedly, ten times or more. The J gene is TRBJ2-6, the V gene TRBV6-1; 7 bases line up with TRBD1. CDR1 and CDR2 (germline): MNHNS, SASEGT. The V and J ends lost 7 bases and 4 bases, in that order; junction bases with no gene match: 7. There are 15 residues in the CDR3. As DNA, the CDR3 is TGTGCCAGCAACCCGACAGGGACCGGGGCCAACGTCCTGACTTTC. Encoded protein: CASNPTGTGANVLTF.

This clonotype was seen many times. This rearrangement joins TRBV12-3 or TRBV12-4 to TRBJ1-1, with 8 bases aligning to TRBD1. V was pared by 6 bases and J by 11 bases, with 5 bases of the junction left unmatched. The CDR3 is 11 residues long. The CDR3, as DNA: TGTGCCAGCAGAAACAGGGGGGAGGCTTTCTTT. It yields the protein CASRNRGEAFF.

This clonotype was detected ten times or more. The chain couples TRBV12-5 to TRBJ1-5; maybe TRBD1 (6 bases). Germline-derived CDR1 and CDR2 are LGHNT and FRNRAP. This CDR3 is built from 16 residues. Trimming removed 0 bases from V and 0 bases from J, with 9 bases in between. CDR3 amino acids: CASGLVGQISNQPQHF. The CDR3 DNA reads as TGTGCTAGTGGTTTGGTGGGACAAATTAGCAATCAGCCCCAGCATTTT.

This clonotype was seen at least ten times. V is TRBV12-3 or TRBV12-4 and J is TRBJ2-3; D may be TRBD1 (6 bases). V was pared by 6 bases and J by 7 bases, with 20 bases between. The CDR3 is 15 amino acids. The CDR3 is CASSRGQTDWNTQYF. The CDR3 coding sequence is TGTGCCAGCAGCCGCGGACAGACCGACTGGAATACGCAGTATTTT.

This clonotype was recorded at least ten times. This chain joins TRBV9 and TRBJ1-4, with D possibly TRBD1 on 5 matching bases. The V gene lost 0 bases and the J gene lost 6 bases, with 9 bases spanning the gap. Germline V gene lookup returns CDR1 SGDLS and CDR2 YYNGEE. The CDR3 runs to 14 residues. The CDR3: CASSVGGEDEKLFF. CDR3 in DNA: TGTGCCAGCAGCGTAGGGGGGGAGGATGAAAAACTGTTTTTT.